The 18 T cell receptor beta chains below were found in one sample sequenced in a study of T cell responses to AZD1222 COVID-19 vaccine. The method was immunoSEQ multiplex PCR; TCRdb's version includes in-frame clones alone and lacks a portion of them. The top ten hold under 3% of the sample, which has about 120,000 clones, 86% seen once. Sequencing was performed on peripheral blood, taken 28 days after the second AZD1222 dose. Receptors were obtained from an adult who received the AZD1222 COVID-19 vaccine.

CDR3 loop: CASSPGYSNQPQHF. The CDR3 coding sequence is TGTGCCAGCAGCCCGGGGTATAGCAATCAGCCCCAGCATTTT. The rearrangement links TRBV3-1 (or the pseudogene TRBV3-2) to TRBJ1-5; D remains ambiguous. V was cut by 4 bases and J by 0 bases, with 7 bases left in between. Germline CDR1 is LGHDT and CDR2 is YNNKEL (reference sequence). CDR3 length: 14 amino acids.

J is TRBJ1-3 and V is TRBV11-2; TRBD1 is a possible D gene (5 bases). V gave up 5 bases and J gave up 3 bases, with 11 bases separating them. CDR1 and CDR2 (germline): SGHAT, FQNNGV. This CDR3 has 14 amino acids. CDR3 sequence (DNA): TGTGCCAGCAGCCTGTCGACAGTTGGAAACACCATATATTTT. It translates to CASSLSTVGNTIYF.

The V and J genes are TRBV6-6 and TRBJ2-7; the match to TRBD2 covers 9 bases. V was clipped by 6 bases and J by 5 bases; unmatched bases: 8. The CDR3 length is 14 residues. Germline CDR1 and CDR2: MNHNY and SVGAGI (reference sequence). CDR3 sequence reads: CASRGEGLAHEQYF. Here the CDR3 DNA reads TGTGCCAGCAGGGGAGAGGGACTAGCCCACGAGCAGTACTTC.

Details on this clone: At one end, the junction sequence differs from germline, possibly due to a read error. The chain joins TRBV7-7 to TRBJ2-2, with 7 bases matching TRBD2. Germline V gene lookup returns CDR1 SSHAT and CDR2 FNYEAQ (reference sequence). This CDR3 region has 18 residues. CDR3 sequence (DNA): TGTGCTAGCAGCCCCCATGTATCGGGGGGACCGAACACCGGGGAGCTGTTTTTT. Residues: CASSPHVSGGPNTGELFF.

The rearrangement joins TRBV3-1 (or the pseudogene TRBV3-2) to TRBJ2-1; 8 bases align to TRBD1. The ends lost 4 bases at V and 0 bases at J; junction bases unmatched: 5. This CDR3 comprises 16 residues. The V gene's germline CDR1 is LGHDT and CDR2 YNNKEL (reference sequence). CDR3 loop: CASSPPTGGSYNEQFF. The CDR3 DNA is TGTGCCAGCAGCCCTCCCACAGGGGGCTCCTACAATGAGCAGTTCTTC.

The rearrangement joins TRBV2 to TRBJ1-4; 7 bases are shared with TRBD1. The junction had 10 bases not matched to a gene; V was cut back by 10 bases and J by 8 bases. The germline V gene encodes CDR1 SNHLY and CDR2 FYNNEI. CDR3 length equals 13 residues. The CDR3 loop is CATRDQGVEKLFF. CDR3 DNA: TGTGCCACCCGTGATCAGGGGGTCGAAAAACTGTTTTTT.

The V gene is TRBV7-2, the J gene TRBJ1-2; D gene unclear. Per germline, CDR1 SGHTA and CDR2 FQGNSA. With 1 base removed from V and 6 bases from J, the gap between germline ends came to 9 bases. CDR3 length: 13 amino acids. The CDR3 coding sequence is TGTGCCAGCAGCTTAGGGGGTCAGGATGGCTACACCTTC. This codes for CASSLGGQDGYTF.

The chain is built from TRBV11-3 and TRBJ1-1; D is possibly TRBD1 (6 bases). Trimming took 5 bases from V and 6 from J, leaving 10 bases between them. The length of the CDR3 is 12 residues. The germline V gene encodes CDR1 SGHNT and CDR2 YENEEA. The CDR3 nucleotides read TGTGCCAGCAGCCCTGGGGGCGCTGAAGCTTTCTTT. This translates into CASSPGGAEAFF. Variable domain in full (rest from reference TRBV11-3 and TRBJ1-1): EAGVVQSPRYKIIEKKQPVAFWCNPISGHNTLYWYLQNLGQGPELLIRYENEEAVDDSQLPKDRFSAERLKGVDSTLKIQPAELGDSAVYLCASSPGGAEAFFGQGTRLTVV.

The chain combines TRBV12-3 or TRBV12-4 with TRBJ1-1; possibly TRBD1 for D (5 bases). Trimming pared 6 bases from V and 6 bases from J, leaving 14 bases between. The CDR3 contains 13 residues. This CDR3 reads CASSWIPGAEAFF. The DNA for the CDR3 is TGTGCCAGCAGCTGGATCCCGGGGGCTGAAGCTTTCTTT.

The chain recombines TRBV10-2 with TRBJ2-2, with D unresolved. V lost 1 base to trimming and J lost 0 bases, with 6 bases between them. There are 15 residues in the CDR3. Germline V gives CDR1 WSHSY, CDR2 SAAADI. CDR3 residues: CASSEWQPNTGELFF. CDR3 in DNA: TGCGCCAGCAGTGAGTGGCAGCCGAACACCGGGGAGCTGTTTTTT.

The rearrangement links TRBV30 to TRBJ1-6; D gene uncertain. CDR3 length: 12 amino acids. V was shortened by 0 bases and J by 10 bases, with 7 bases between the two germline ends. CDR1 and CDR2 from the germline V gene are GTSNPN and SVGIG (reference sequence). The CDR3 DNA reads TGTGCCTGGAGTGTATCCACGTCACCCCTCCACTTT. It specifies CAWSVSTSPLHF. Based on the CDR3 plus reference TRBV30 and TRBJ1-6, the full variable domain is SQTIHQWPATLVQPVGSPLSLECTVEGTSNPNLYWYRQAAGRGLQLLFYSVGIGQISSEVPQNLSASRPQDRQFILSSKKLLLSDSGFYLCAWSVSTSPLHFGNGTRLTVT.

The chain joins TRBV28 to TRBJ1-5, with D possibly TRBD1 on 5 matching bases. V was trimmed by 6 bases and J by 2 bases, leaving 14 bases between them. Germline CDR1 is MDHEN and CDR2 is SYDVKM. This CDR3 has 15 amino acids. CDR3 amino acids: CASRSGFWGNQPQHF. In DNA form, the CDR3 reads TGTGCCAGCAGATCAGGGTTTTGGGGCAATCAGCCCCAGCATTTT.

V gene TRBV5-1 combines with J gene TRBJ1-3, with D perhaps matching TRBD1 (5 bases). V lost 0 bases and J 4 bases, leaving 11 bases between the germline ends. The CDR3 runs to 15 residues. Per germline, CDR1 SGHRS and CDR2 YFSETQ. For the CDR3, the DNA is TGCGCCAGCAGCTTGGCCCAGGGCGGCGGAAACACCATATATTTT. It encodes CASSLAQGGGNTIYF.

The chain links TRBV20-1 to TRBJ2-6, with 10 positions matching TRBD2. Germline V lookup: CDR1 DFQATT, CDR2 SNEGSKA (reference sequence). This CDR3 spans 17 amino acids. Trimming cost V 3 bases and J 0 bases; bases outside gene matches: 5. CDR3 sequence: CSASSLAGVSGANVLTF. The DNA of the CDR3 is TGCAGTGCTAGTTCCCTAGCGGGGGTCTCTGGGGCCAACGTCCTGACTTTC.

The chain uses TRBV27 and TRBJ1-1, with D unresolved. The V and J ends lost 7 bases and 6 bases respectively, with 15 bases between them. Germline V gene lookup returns CDR1 MNHEY and CDR2 SMNVEV (reference sequence). The CDR3 totals 13 residues. The CDR3 here is CASKIQVSSEAFF. CDR3 DNA: TGTGCCAGCAAAATTCAGGTCTCATCTGAAGCTTTCTTT.

This chain connects TRBV5-1 to TRBJ1-5, with TRBD1 as a possible D gene (5 bases). From germline, CDR1 is SGHRS and CDR2 YFSETQ. The CDR3 is made up of 13 amino acids. V was clipped by 4 bases and J by 3 bases, with 8 bases between them. The CDR3 is CASSLGTNQPQHF. The CDR3 nucleotides are TGCGCCAGCAGCCTCGGGACCAATCAGCCCCAGCATTTT.

The chain links TRBV11-2 to TRBJ1-1; D gene unclear. Germline V CDR1 and CDR2: SGHAT, FQNNGV. This CDR3 region has 12 residues. Between the trimmed V and J ends, which lost 1 base and 4 bases, there was a span of 4 bases. This CDR3 is CASSLVGTEAFF. CDR3 nucleotide sequence: TGTGCCAGCAGCTTAGTTGGCACTGAAGCTTTCTTT.

The rearrangement uses TRBV21-1 and TRBJ1-1. TRBV21-1 is a listed pseudogene. The CDR3 is made up of 12 amino acids. CDR3 sequence: CAPGGRGTEAFF. CDR3 coding DNA: TGTGCTCCTGGGGGAAGAGGGACTGAAGCTTTCTTT.